This TCR beta chain derives from a study of breast tumors, draining lymph nodes, adjacent tissues (dated by TCRdb to the mid-2010s). Regarding the study in general: TCR beta repertoires were compared across tumor, adjacent nontumor tissue and axillary lymph nodes obtained from breast cancer patients. The study was designed to assess the relationships and possible T-cell exchange between tumor, surrounding tissue and draining lymph node repertoires in human breast cancer. Study-level results and caveats: A scenario in which most tumor T cells derive from the lymph node and then expand within tumor tissue was judged to be consistent with the data. In luminal-like breast cancer, tumor and nontumor tissue repertoires resembled each other significantly more than in basal-like breast cancer. The conclusion that tumor T cells originate in lymph nodes was framed as consistent with a hypothesis rather than directly demonstrated. T-cell repertoire diversity in tumors was found to be lower than in lymph nodes but higher than in nontumor tissue, and preferential V and J gene usage was observed.

The axillary draining lymph nodes of breast cancer patients were the source of the lymph node samples. At least ten counts were recorded for this clonotype. The antigen it recognizes is unknown. No quality values exist for individual bases; no much larger clone is one base distant. CDR1 and CDR2 are drawn from the germline V gene (reference sequence): SGHAT, FQDESV. The germline V end is reduced by 2 bases and the J end by 2 bases; junction bases left unmatched: 5. The CDR3 runs 15 amino acids, cysteine and phenylalanine included. Only the CDR3 part of the read is kept: 45 bases, read in frame from the first base. The instrument given in TCRdb is Illumina HiSeq 2000. Multiplex PCR amplification was used to build the TCR beta chain libraries. High-throughput sequencing was used to analyze the amplified TCR beta chain products. TCRdb took the public reads, trimmed them with fastp at Q25, ran MiXCR for clone calling and kept in-frame beta chains. When rows share a CDR3 protein, they turn into one entry using the most common DNA and genes. The sample has some 230,000 distinct CDR3 sequences on record, about 34% of them singletons. The ten largest make up approximately 3.6% of the sample.

The receptor was isolated from a female donor with breast cancer. Some clones in this sample may be carry-over from other donors' samples. The rearranged chain carries TRBV11-1 and TRBJ2-7, and 8 junctional nucleotides match TRBD1. Sequenced: axillary lymph node tissue. The bases are TGTGCCAGCAGCTTACTAACAGGGGGGACCTACGAGCAGTACTTC. Its translation reads: CASSLLTGGTYEQYF.